Following are 2 T cell receptor beta chains from one sample sequenced in a study of blood T cell repertoires in COVID-19. Assay used: immunoSEQ multiplex PCR; TCRdb lists only in-frame clones, some missing. The data contain 200,000 to 250,000 clones, 80% to 85% of them seen just once; the ten biggest clones take up roughly 3.4%. The sequencing input was peripheral blood. These receptors originate from a woman under 30 with acute or convalescent COVID-19.

This chain connects TRBV28 to TRBJ2-1; D ambiguous. Germline loops: CDR1 MDHEN, CDR2 SYDVKM. V was trimmed by 7 bases and J by 8 bases, leaving 18 bases between them. The CDR3 is 14 amino acids. CDR3 sequence reads: CASIRGRHRDEQFF. CDR3 sequence (DNA): TGTGCCAGCATTCGAGGTCGGCATCGGGATGAGCAGTTCTTC. The full variable domain, in which reference TRBV28 and TRBJ2-1 provide the parts outside the CDR3, is DVKVTQSSRYLVKRTGEKVFLECVQDMDHENMFWYRQDPGLGLRLIYFSYDVKMKEKGDIPEGYSVSREKKERFSLILESASTNQTSMYLCASIRGRHRDEQFFGPGTRLTVL.

The genes are TRBV28 and TRBJ2-7; 13 bases match TRBD2. V lost 5 bases, J lost 4 bases, and 11 bases stayed unmatched. This CDR3 has 17 amino acids. Germline V CDR1 and CDR2: MDHEN, SYDVKM. As DNA, the CDR3 is TGTGCCAGCAGTCACGGGACTAGCGGGAATGTCCCATACGAGCAGTACTTC. It codes for CASSHGTSGNVPYEQYF.